These 32 T cell receptor beta chains share one sample of origin, sequenced in a study of blood T cells in healthy people across ages. A second PCR of roughly 7 to 11 cycles used a sample-barcoded 5' primer and a J-beta primer mix. A single record per CDR3 protein comes from TCRdb applying MiXCR to the 5' RACE reads. The sample holds over 1,500,000 distinct CDR3 sequences, 49% seen once. Specimen: blood. These receptors came from a woman in her forties in good health.

The V call is TRBV20-1, the J call TRBJ2-7; TRBD2 matches at 9 bases. The ends lost 5 bases at V and 3 bases at J; junction bases unmatched: 11. The CDR3 sequence is 15 residues long. Germline CDR1 and CDR2: DFQATT and SNEGSKA (reference sequence). In DNA, the CDR3 is TGCAGTGCTCCCTCTCCGGGACTAGCAGGCTACGAGCAGTACTTC. The encoded protein is CSAPSPGLAGYEQYF.

This clonotype was detected a few times. V is TRBV20-1 and J is TRBJ2-1; 10 nucleotides line up with TRBD2. Germline V lookup: CDR1 DFQATT, CDR2 SNEGSKA (reference sequence). The CDR3 consists of 15 residues. V lost 5 bases, J lost 9 bases, and 13 bases stayed unmatched. CDR3 nucleotides: TGCAGTGCTCCACCTGACCTAGCGGGGGAGGTTGAGCAGTTCTTC. Protein product: CSAPPDLAGEVEQFF.

This clonotype was detected only a few times. The rearrangement links TRBV29-1 to TRBJ2-3; possibly TRBD2 for D (6 bases). The CDR3 is 14 amino acids. V was pared by 2 bases and J by 2 bases, with 11 bases between. Germline V gives CDR1 SQVTM, CDR2 ANQGSEA. The CDR3 DNA reads TGCAGCGTTGAATTTAGCGGATACACAGATACGCAGTATTTT. Its translation is CSVEFSGYTDTQYF.

This clonotype was detected a few times. V and J are TRBV4-1 and TRBJ1-2; TRBD1 is a possible D gene (5 bases). The CDR3 is made up of 13 amino acids. V lost 0 bases to trimming and J lost 8 bases, with 10 bases between them. Germline V gives CDR1 MGHRA, CDR2 YSYEKL. This CDR3 reads CASSQDYGDGYTF. CDR3 nucleotides: TGCGCCAGCAGCCAAGATTATGGGGACGGCTACACCTTC.

This chain joins TRBV28 and TRBJ1-2; D gene unclear. This CDR3 is built from 17 residues. Trimming took off 4 bases at V and 4 bases at J, with 22 bases between the two ends. The germline CDR1 and CDR2 sequences are MDHEN and SYDVKM. CDR3 coding DNA: TGTGCCAGCAGTTCCCCCCGGGAATCCGAGACCCCCTATGGCTACACCTTC. This gives the protein CASSSPRESETPYGYTF.

In this sample, this clonotype turned up once. The chain combines TRBV20-1 with TRBJ1-1; the D gene is possibly TRBD1 (5 bases). V gave up 6 bases and J gave up 0 bases, with 14 bases separating them. The CDR3 has 14 residues. Per germline, CDR1 DFQATT and CDR2 SNEGSKA (reference sequence). DNA of the CDR3: TGCAGTGCCAAGCCCCAGGGCATGAACACTGAAGCTTTCTTT. Its protein is CSAKPQGMNTEAFF.

This chain connects TRBV27 to TRBJ1-1; D not certain. Trimming shortened V by 5 bases and J by 2 bases, and 15 bases separated the two germline ends. The CDR3 is made up of 15 amino acids. Germline CDR1 is MNHEY and CDR2 is SMNVEV (reference sequence). For the CDR3, the DNA is TGTGCCAGCAGTCCCCAGGCTAGACTTAACACTGAAGCTTTCTTT. It is translated as CASSPQARLNTEAFF.

This clonotype has more than one count but fewer than ten. V usage is TRBV4-1 and J usage is TRBJ2-5; the match to TRBD2 covers 8 bases. From germline, CDR1 is MGHRA and CDR2 YSYEKL. V was pared by 1 base and J by 11 bases, with 12 bases of the junction left unmatched. The CDR3 spans 15 residues. CDR3 nucleotide sequence: TGCGCCAGCAGCCAAGCACAAGGGACTAGGAAAGAGCAGTACTTC. It specifies CASSQAQGTRKEQYF.

Regarding this clonotype: Its ends do not fully match the called genes, so a read error is possible. The CDR3 DNA is TGTGCCAGCAGTTCCCCGACCTATAATCCACCCCTCCACTTT. It specifies CASSSPTYNPPLHF. The V gene is TRBV6-5, the J gene TRBJ1-6; no reliable D call. The CDR3 contains 14 residues. Germline-derived CDR1 and CDR2 are MNHEY and SVGAGI.

This clonotype was counted many times. V gene TRBV7-2 combines with J gene TRBJ2-1, with D possibly being TRBD2 (6 bases). The CDR3 extends over 15 amino acids. Trimming stripped 4 bases from V and 4 bases from J, with 14 bases between. Germline lookup yields CDR1 SGHTA and CDR2 FQGNSA. CDR3 sequence: CASSSVWSGYNEQFF. The CDR3 DNA sequence: TGTGCCAGCAGCTCCGTTTGGAGCGGGTACAATGAGCAGTTCTTC.

The gene calls are TRBV5-1 and TRBJ2-3; maybe TRBD2 (6 bases). Trimming took 4 bases from V and 0 from J, leaving 12 bases between them. Germline V gene sequence: CDR1 SGHRS, CDR2 YFSETQ. The CDR3 is 15 residues long. CDR3 nucleotides: TGCGCCAGCAGCCGCGGGACGTTTAGCACAGATACGCAGTATTTT. Amino acid sequence: CASSRGTFSTDTQYF.

V is TRBV9 and J is TRBJ1-5; the D gene is possibly TRBD1 (5 bases). The CDR3 is made up of 14 amino acids. The germline V and J ends were trimmed by 0 bases and 6 bases, with 10 bases remaining between them. In germline, CDR1 is SGDLS, CDR2 YYNGEE. In DNA form, the CDR3 reads TGTGCCAGCAGCGTAGGTAGGGGTGTTCAGCCCCAGCATTTT. Its protein product is CASSVGRGVQPQHF.

The sample holds a few counts of this clonotype. The chain is built from TRBV9 and TRBJ2-1; 9 positions agree with TRBD1. The CDR3 is 15 residues long. Looked up from germline, CDR1 is SGDLS and CDR2 is YYNGEE. With 4 bases clipped from V and 4 bases from J, the junction kept 6 bases outside the gene matches. The CDR3 DNA is TGTGCCAGCAGCCCCCGTGGGACAGGGTACAATGAGCAGTTCTTC. This gives the protein CASSPRGTGYNEQFF.

The CDR3 nucleotides are TGCAGCGTTGCAAGGAGGCATTCCTACGAGCAGTACTTC. It translates to CSVARRHSYEQYF. The chain links TRBV29-1 to TRBJ2-7; possible D gene TRBD2, 5 bases. Germline lookup yields CDR1 SQVTM and CDR2 ANQGSEA. V lost 4 bases to trimming and J lost 1 base, with 11 bases between them. CDR3 length equals 13 residues.

The rearrangement uses TRBV6-5 and TRBJ2-6; D may be TRBD1 (5 bases). Germline V gene lookup returns CDR1 MNHEY and CDR2 SVGAGI. Trimming pared 0 bases from V and 0 bases from J, leaving 15 bases between. The CDR3 has 19 residues. For the CDR3, the DNA is TGTGCCAGCAGTTACTCGAAGGGCCAGGGATACTCTGGGGCCAACGTCCTGACTTTC. Translating gives CASSYSKGQGYSGANVLTF.

This clonotype was picked up a small number of times. V and J are TRBV20-1 and TRBJ2-5, with D unresolved. The V gene lost 3 bases and the J gene lost 2 bases, with 10 bases spanning the gap. Germline loops: CDR1 DFQATT, CDR2 SNEGSKA (reference sequence). The CDR3 spans 13 residues. The CDR3 reads CSASATGQETQYF. The CDR3 region has the DNA TGCAGTGCTAGCGCCACGGGTCAAGAGACCCAGTACTTC.

The V and J genes are TRBV20-1 and TRBJ2-4; D not certain. The CDR3 runs 13 residues. Trimming cost V 3 bases and J 5 bases, with 11 bases left between them. Germline values: CDR1 DFQATT, CDR2 SNEGSKA (reference sequence). CDR3 nucleotide sequence: TGCAGTGCTAGCGTTCGCGCCCAAAACATTCAGTACTTC. This sequence encodes CSASVRAQNIQYF.

This clonotype occurred once. This rearrangement joins TRBV5-1 to TRBJ2-3; the D is unclear. Per germline, CDR1 SGHRS and CDR2 YFSETQ. The length of the CDR3 is 16 residues. Trimming shortened V by 0 bases and J by 1 base, and 12 bases separated the two germline ends. The CDR3 DNA follows: TGCGCCAGCAGCTTGGGTCCCACTTATCGCACAGATACGCAGTATTTT. Its protein product is CASSLGPTYRTDTQYF.

The V gene is TRBV6-6, the J gene TRBJ1-5, with TRBD1 as a possible D gene (6 bases). The V gene's germline CDR1 is MNHNY and CDR2 SVGAGI (reference sequence). Between the trimmed V and J ends, which lost 1 base and 6 bases, there was a span of 13 bases. The CDR3 has 15 residues. The CDR3 DNA sequence: TGTGCCAGCAGTTACTACGCAGGGGTTGGTCAGCCCCAGCATTTT. Its translation: CASSYYAGVGQPQHF.

The rearrangement links TRBV29-1 to TRBJ2-3; D may be TRBD2 (6 bases). Germline loops: CDR1 SQVTM, CDR2 ANQGSEA. V gave up 1 base and J gave up 1 base, with 9 bases separating them. The CDR3 runs 14 residues. This CDR3 reads CSVEAREGTDTQYF. Written as DNA, the CDR3 is TGCAGCGTTGAAGCCAGGGAGGGCACAGATACGCAGTATTTT.

This CDR3 reads CASSQTTGARDTQYF. The CDR3 DNA reads TGCGCCAGCAGCCAGACAACAGGTGCTCGAGATACGCAGTATTTT. The gene calls are TRBV4-3 and TRBJ2-3; perhaps TRBD1 as D (5 bases). The CDR3 runs to 15 residues. The germline V gene has CDR1 LGHNA and CDR2 YSLEER. V was cut by 3 bases and J by 5 bases, with 15 bases left in between.

The chain carries TRBV28 and TRBJ1-2, with D perhaps matching TRBD1 (5 bases). This CDR3 region has 16 residues. Germline lookup yields CDR1 MDHEN and CDR2 SYDVKM. V was cut by 2 bases and J by 5 bases, with 18 bases left in between. The CDR3 nucleotides read TGTGCCAGCAGTTTAGCAGGGTCAAAGTTCTCATATGGCTACACCTTC. This translates into CASSLAGSKFSYGYTF.

The gene calls are TRBV10-3 and TRBJ2-1; TRBD2 matches at 13 bases. Germline V gives CDR1 ENHRY, CDR2 SYGVKD. Losses at the gene ends were 0 bases for V and 1 base for J; bases not matched to a gene: 9. This CDR3 contains 20 residues. The CDR3 spells CAISESPGLAGKGSYNEQFF. The CDR3 DNA reads as TGTGCCATCAGTGAGTCGCCGGGACTAGCGGGGAAAGGGTCCTACAATGAGCAGTTCTTC.

V usage is TRBV5-6 and J usage is TRBJ2-1, with 7 bases aligning to TRBD2. CDR1 and CDR2 from the germline V gene are SGHDT and YYEEEE. V was pared by 2 bases and J by 4 bases, with 9 bases of the junction left unmatched. The CDR3 spans 16 residues. Here the CDR3 DNA reads TGTGCCAGCAGCTTAGACCTGGCGGGGGTGTACAATGAGCAGTTCTTC. This translates into CASSLDLAGVYNEQFF.

The CDR3 loop is CASSPSRGASTDTQYF. The CDR3 DNA is TGTGCCAGCAGTCCAAGCCGGGGGGCTAGCACAGATACGCAGTATTTT. This chain connects TRBV27 to TRBJ2-3; tentative D call: TRBD2 (7 bases). Trimming removed 5 bases at V and 0 bases at J, with 15 bases between. The CDR3 runs 16 residues. Germline V gives CDR1 MNHEY, CDR2 SMNVEV (reference sequence).

This clonotype was seen only a few times. This chain connects TRBV27 to TRBJ2-7; D ambiguous. With 4 bases removed from V and 2 bases from J, the gap between germline ends came to 12 bases. Germline CDR1 is MNHEY and CDR2 is SMNVEV (reference sequence). This CDR3 contains 14 residues. The CDR3 reads CASSSAINPYEQYF. CDR3 coding DNA: TGTGCCAGCAGTTCTGCAATAAACCCCTACGAGCAGTACTTC.

The chain recombines TRBV12-3 or TRBV12-4 with TRBJ2-7; TRBD2 might be the D (5 bases). V was cut by 11 bases and J by 2 bases, with 13 bases left in between. This CDR3 is 12 amino acids long. Here the CDR3 reads CAGGLITYEQYF. In nucleotides, the CDR3 is TGTGCCGGCGGGCTAATAACCTACGAGCAGTACTTC.

The chain recombines TRBV5-1 with TRBJ2-5, with a possible D match to TRBD2 (5 bases). The end of the DNA aligns better with TRBJ2-4, so the J call may be wrong. The V gene's germline CDR1 is SGHRS and CDR2 YFSETQ. The CDR3 consists of 17 residues. This CDR3 is CASSLAAGEVAKNIQYF. CDR3 nucleotides: TGCGCCAGCAGCTTGGCCGCCGGGGAAGTAGCCAAAAACATTCAGTACTTC.

The chain carries TRBV20-1 and TRBJ2-3, with 7 bases lining up with TRBD2. Per germline, CDR1 DFQATT and CDR2 SNEGSKA (reference sequence). The CDR3 extends over 14 amino acids. J lost 5 bases, V lost 5 bases, and 10 bases had no gene match. CDR3 in DNA: TGCAGTGCTCCAAGCGGGGTCGAGGGAGATACGCAGTATTTT. It encodes CSAPSGVEGDTQYF.

This clonotype was observed a few times. The chain uses TRBV29-1 and TRBJ1-1; D is unresolved. The CDR3 totals 10 residues. Between the trimmed V and J ends, which lost 7 bases and 1 base, there was a span of 4 bases. Germline loops: CDR1 SQVTM, CDR2 ANQGSEA. The DNA of the CDR3 is TGCAGCGCCCAGAACACTGAAGCTTTCTTT. It encodes CSAQNTEAFF.

The chain couples TRBV9 to TRBJ2-7; no firm D call. This CDR3 spans 13 amino acids. V lost 2 bases and J 3 bases, leaving 9 bases between the germline ends. The germline V gene encodes CDR1 SGDLS and CDR2 YYNGEE. CDR3 amino acids: CASSVNSHYEQYF. Written as DNA, the CDR3 is TGTGCCAGCAGCGTTAACTCCCACTACGAGCAGTACTTC.

The chain has TRBV20-1 and TRBJ2-4, with D perhaps TRBD2 (5 bases). The J call may be mistaken, given a closer DNA end match to TRBJ2-7. Germline CDR1 and CDR2: DFQATT and SNEGSKA (reference sequence). The CDR3 totals 13 residues. The chain's CDR3 is CSARRGQAYEQYF. CDR3 sequence (DNA): TGCAGTGCTAGAAGAGGGCAAGCCTACGAGCAGTACTTC.